In its sample, the clone carrying this T cell receptor beta chain was seen many times. The antigen is not known. For repertoire sequencing, the TCR beta CDR3 regions were amplified from RNA transcripts. RT-PCR in the first round used HTBI primers; a second-round multiplex PCR followed. TCRdb called the multiplex PCR reads again in MiXCR, with one record for every CDR3 protein. The data show a few hundred thousand distinct CDR3 sequences, less than 45% seen once. This sample was included in a study of Graves' ophthalmopathy and Graves' hyperthyroidism. Study outcomes and limitations: Using a 13-signature model, the authors split ophthalmopathy from stable hyperthyroidism, with about 90% sensitivity and approximately 81% specificity.

CDR1 MNHNS and CDR2 SASEGT come from the germline V gene. The CDR3 is 11 residues long. V gave up 3 bases and J gave up 7 bases; unmatched junction bases: 0. Certain patients were not enrolled. These were patients with other autoimmune diseases, uncontrolled infections, pregnancy or lactation. The sample consisted of peripheral blood or thyroid tissue (not recorded which). This clonotype originated in an adult man with Graves' hyperthyroidism. The chain carries TRBV6-1 and TRBJ2-7, with 7 positions matching TRBD2. In DNA, the CDR3 is TGTGCCAGCAGTGAGGGGGGGGAGCAGTACTTC. It yields the protein CASSEGGEQYF.